This TCR beta chain was sequenced for a study of cytomegalovirus exposure and HLA in healthy donors (dated by TCRdb to 2017 to 2019). About the full investigation: In an earlier analysis of several hundred of the donors, around 300 Gb of sequence data and 117 million unique TCR beta sequences from about 190 million T cells were reported. Approximately 300 gigabases of sequencing data and around 80 million unique TCR sequences made up an early release that covered under 750 HLA-typed donors. Of the roughly 390 genotyped donors, over 70% fell in the genetic ancestry cluster associated with self-reported Caucasian donors. The study aimed to test whether cataloging public T cell receptors could reveal signatures of past pathogen exposure. The study used immunosequencing to profile the T cell repertoires of 666 subjects and linked those repertoires to cytomegalovirus serostatus. Besides the first cohort of 550 to 750 subjects, a separate validation cohort made up of roughly 130 different subjects was used. To predict cytomegalovirus infection status, the study brought together high-throughput TCR immunosequencing, statistical association of individual TCRs with disease status, and machine learning. In a later analysis, previously published TCR beta repertoires from fewer than 750 donors were re-analyzed and high-resolution HLA genotyping was added so that TCR occurrence patterns could be studied. In the later analysis, no new phenotypic data were used to find candidate immune exposures; instead, reliance was placed on TCR beta sequences and their occurrence across donors. An earlier analysis of approximately 640 of the donors applied high-throughput TCR beta sequencing to assess whether each TCR beta V gene segment acted as functional or pseudogenic. Alongside the repertoire data, information on donor age, sex, ethnicity and CMV serostatus was compiled. Genome-wide SNP genotypes for about 60% of the roughly 700 donors were used in a later genetic analysis, which treated that subset as a discovery cohort. Every discovery cohort repertoire had been produced on one sequencing platform. HLA typing covered class I and class II loci at four-digit resolution. Typing coverage differed by locus: A, B, C, DRB1 and DQB1 were typed in roughly 620-640 donors, DQA1 in 500 to 550, DPA1 in 600 to 610, and DPB1 in approximately 450. Roughly five DR-DQ haplotypes were handled as single units for association and clustering, since linkage in the cohort was strong. Across approximately 420 genotyped donors of the cohort, an average of 235,054 unique TCR beta nucleotide sequences per donor were sequenced, and roughly 20% of those sequences were non-productive.

The cohort comprised some 730 healthy bone marrow donors. Cohort members were all nominally healthy when sampled, although unrecorded immune exposures were likely present. The donor tested CMV seronegative, placing the donor among the roughly 350 seronegative members of the cohort. Every donor gave a peripheral blood sample, and the peripheral blood mononuclear cells from that sample were used for TCR beta sequencing. The Qiagen DNeasy Blood Extraction Kit was used to extract genomic DNA from the blood cell samples. Trimming takes 7 bases off V and 5 bases off J; junction bases not matched to a gene: 8. CDR3 length: 14 amino acids, cysteine to phenylalanine. This entry keeps only the CDR3 DNA: 42 bases, framed from base 1. Via the germline V gene, CDR1 is SGHTA and CDR2 FQGNSA. Results and caveats for the whole study, not just this receptor: Correlated functional status among segregating V segments might reflect linkage disequilibrium, but an unknown experimental factor could not be ruled out. A later analysis reported that several top co-occurrence clusters appeared linked to parvovirus B19, influenza, CMV and Epstein-Barr virus. In this cohort, only TCR beta chains were sequenced, and detectable features were limited by the absence of alpha or paired-chain data. Because HLA typing was missing for some donors at each locus, association tests included only the typed subset. While some public TCRs were present in many individuals, most TCR sequences turned up only very rarely across donors. A later analysis found that TCR association rates varied across HLA loci, with DRB1 alleles showing the most associated TCRs and HLA-C alleles the fewest. According to the authors, the approach could potentially be generalized to other disease states and immunological phenotypes. Immune exposure information for the cohort was limited to CMV serostatus. The 87-base-pair reads could not distinguish some IMGT-functional V segments, including TRBV6-2 and TRBV6-3, so those segments were excluded. A further reported finding was that TCR beta sequences accurately predicted the HLA-A and HLA-B alleles for most subjects in the first cohort. A later analysis associated about 17,000 TCR beta sequences with specific HLA alleles at a false discovery rate of 0.05. Compared with the roughly 670-donor mean, donors in an Asian-associated ancestry cluster had fewer N-insertions in productive TCRs, according to a later genetic analysis. Around 16 rarely observed V segments, including chromosome 9 orphons, were excluded from the earlier analysis of approximately 600 of the donors because counts were too low. Three of the identified cytomegalovirus-associated TCR beta chains were confirmed in vitro to be specific for cytomegalovirus antigens. The classifier was reported to diagnose cytomegalovirus status with high specificity and sensitivity in both the original cohort and the validation cohort. A cluster of highly shared sequence variants was judged likely to be a technical artifact of the sequencing pipeline. Compared with equally common non-associated chains, HLA-associated TCR beta chains in a later analysis were more clonally expanded and had lower generation probabilities. Broadly in line with IMGT annotations, most TCR beta V segments showed up in productive rearrangements about 90% or about 30% of the time in an earlier analysis of several hundred of the donors. In a later analysis, most CMV-associated TCR beta chains were found to appear HLA-restricted, with HLA associations seemingly driven largely by CMV exposure. A later genetic analysis associated a missense DCLRE1C variant with V-gene and J-gene trimming of TCR beta chains, and an independent cohort replicated the association. Presence/absence analyses assumed roughly uniform sequencing depth across donors, an assumption that may not hold. Assigning TCR associations to individual alleles was difficult when HLA alleles, especially DR and DQ, strongly co-occurred. In the study, some 180 TCR beta chains were listed as associated with cytomegalovirus.

Library generation was performed with the immunoSEQ multiplex PCR assay. A mixture of 60 forward primers for TCR Vbeta segments and 13 reverse primers for TCR Jbeta segments was used in the multiplex PCR. Amplification of the CDR3 region of rearranged TCR beta genes was performed with a multiplex PCR assay on genomic DNA. The amplified TCR beta libraries were sequenced on the Illumina HiSeq System as 87-base-pair reads. Regarding the original processing steps: A later analysis counted about 82 million unique TCR beta chains across the 550 to 800 repertoires, and some 11 million of these chains were shared by at least two donors. To remove PCR and sequencing errors, raw reads were error-corrected and collapsed into unique sequences using a nearest-neighbor algorithm that merged closely related sequences. V, D and J gene segments were assigned by aligning CDR3 sequences to IMGT reference sequences. For a sequence to be retained, a match of at least six nucleotides to both a V gene segment and a J gene segment was required. A rearrangement was called productive if the CDR3 had no stop codons and remained in frame with V and J, and every other rearrangement was called non-productive. CDR3 was defined by IMGT convention, running from the second conserved V-encoded cysteine to the conserved J-encoded phenylalanine. The earlier analysis of about 590 of the donors excluded sequences that lacked an unambiguous match to a single V gene segment. In an earlier analysis of around 590 of the donors, a V segment was called functional when productive rearrangements were above 56.7%, and segregating when the standard deviation between donors exceeded 5%. A statistical classification framework was built for diagnosing cytomegalovirus status from the catalog of TCR beta chain sequences. In a later analysis, TCR nucleotide sequences were compared against IMGT/GENE-DB human TR gene sequences so that V and J genes could be assigned. A later analysis assigned CDR3 sequences and most-parsimonious VDJ recombination scenarios with the TCRdist pipeline. In a later analysis, each TCR beta chain was defined by its CDR3 amino acid sequence together with its V-gene family, and reads lacking a unique V-gene family were excluded. In a later analysis, fewer than 650 highly shared, low-generation-probability nucleotide sequences were removed to address suspected cross-contamination and a sequencing artifact. In a later analysis, a clonal expansion index was calculated for each public chain from normalized within-repertoire ranks of inferred template counts. In a later analysis, generation probabilities were computed using a VDJ recombination model fitted to out-of-frame rearrangements, and the results were checked against IGoR. A later analysis scored TCR-TCR, TCR-HLA and TCR-CMV co-occurrence with hypergeometric tests, applying a repertoire-size bias correction to TCR pairs. To estimate false discovery rates, a later analysis permuted the HLA or CMV assignments 20 times. In a later analysis, co-occurring TCRs were grouped using DBSCAN, with TCRdist sequence similarity added in when clustering inside HLA-allele-positive subsets. Repertoires with fewer than 30,000 or more than 120,000 public chains were left out of co-occurrence clustering, as were about 5 repertoires with anomalous nucleotide sharing. The clones in this table, taken by TCRdb from immuneACCESS, are in-frame only. Not every clone is retained; where verified, under half of the shortfall comes from an unresolved V gene, and the cause of the rest is unknown. From that table come the V and J calls and clone size; the DNA was used to work out D and trimming. Within this sample are some 190,000 clones, with about 80% of them counted one time only. The ten top clones hold approximately 2.1% of the sample.

Regarding this clone: No antigen is known for it. No much larger clone is present one base from it, and per-base qualities are unavailable.

The rearrangement combines TRBV7-2 with TRBJ1-5, with TRBD1 identical over 7 junction bases. The source material was PBMCs. The sequence was obtained from a woman in her twenties or thirties in good health and CMV-seronegative. The bases are TGTGCCAGCACCCCGGCAGGGGGAGATCAGCCCCAGCATTTT. Its amino acids are CASTPAGGDQPQHF. With the portions outside the CDR3 filled from the reference TRBV7-2 and TRBJ1-5 genes, the complete variable region becomes GAGVSQSPSNKVTEKGKDVELRCDPISGHTALYWYRQSLGQGLEFLIYFQGNSAPDKSGLPSDRFSAERTGGSVSTLTIQRTQQEDSAVYLCASTPAGGDQPQHFGDGTRLSIL.